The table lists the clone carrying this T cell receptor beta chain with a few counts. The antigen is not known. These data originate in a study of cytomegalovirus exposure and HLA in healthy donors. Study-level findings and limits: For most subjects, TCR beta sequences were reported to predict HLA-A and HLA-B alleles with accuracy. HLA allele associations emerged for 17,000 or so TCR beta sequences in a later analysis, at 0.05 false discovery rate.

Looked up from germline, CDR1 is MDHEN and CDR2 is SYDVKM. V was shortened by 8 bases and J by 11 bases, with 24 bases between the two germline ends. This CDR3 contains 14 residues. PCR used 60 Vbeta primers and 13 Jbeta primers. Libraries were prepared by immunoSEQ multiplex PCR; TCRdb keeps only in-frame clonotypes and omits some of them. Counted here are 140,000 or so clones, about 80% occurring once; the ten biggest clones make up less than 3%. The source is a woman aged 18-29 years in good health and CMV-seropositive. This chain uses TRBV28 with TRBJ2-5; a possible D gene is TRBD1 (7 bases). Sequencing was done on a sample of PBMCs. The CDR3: CASHYRGSTGEQYF. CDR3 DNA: TGTGCCAGCCACTACAGGGGAAGTACGGGAGAGCAGTACTTC.